Below, 11 T cell receptor beta chains from the same sample are listed, as sequenced in a study of molecular identifiers for immune sequencing clone quantification. TCRdb independently ran MiXCR on the PCR reads; one entry per CDR3 protein. The profile shows 250,000 to 400,000 distinct CDR3 sequences, roughly 23% of them singletons. Sequenced: naive CD8+ T cells from blood, with Jurkat cell RNA spiked in. The subset denotes: FACS-sorted CD8+CD4-CCR7+CD45RA+ naive T cells. These TCRs come from a human donor in good health. Some libraries in this study had Jurkat cell RNA spiked in.

The CDR3 nucleotides read TGCGCCAGCAGCCAAGATACGGGAGGGCCGGGCGAGCAGTACTTC. It codes for CASSQDTGGPGEQYF. The rearrangement links TRBV4-3 to TRBJ2-7; 8 nucleotides align to TRBD2. Germline V gene sequence: CDR1 LGHNA, CDR2 YSLEER. The ends lost 0 bases at V and 6 bases at J; junction bases unmatched: 7. The CDR3 spans 15 residues.

With regard to this clonotype: It may be a read error: a sequence one base away is much more abundant. No conserved phenylalanine or tryptophan ends this CDR3, so it is likely a read error. The chain joins TRBV2 to TRBJ2-3; D remains ambiguous. The CDR3 extends over 15 amino acids. CDR1 and CDR2 (germline): SNHLY, FYNNEI. The germline V and J ends were trimmed by 2 bases and 4 bases, with 13 bases remaining between them. The CDR3 DNA sequence: TGTGCCAGCAGTGAAATAGATAGAGTCCCAGATACGCAGTATTTA. It is translated as CASSEIDRVPDTQYL.

This clonotype has at least ten counts. The chain combines TRBV6-5 with TRBJ1-1, with a possible D match to TRBD1 (5 bases). The CDR3 totals 15 residues. Per germline, CDR1 MNHEY and CDR2 SVGAGI. V was trimmed by 0 bases and J by 5 bases, leaving 13 bases between them. CDR3 coding DNA: TGTGCCAGCAGTTACTCGAATGGGGCAGGTACTGAAGCTTTCTTT. As protein: CASSYSNGAGTEAFF.

Written as DNA, the CDR3 is TGTGCCAGCAGTTTAGTGGCATATAGCAATCAGCCCCAGCATTTT. Its translation is CASSLVAYSNQPQHF. The V call is TRBV27, the J call TRBJ1-5, with unresolved D. The CDR3 consists of 15 residues. V shed 2 bases and J shed 0 bases, with 8 bases lying between them. The germline CDR1 and CDR2 sequences are MNHEY and SMNVEV (reference sequence).

On this clonotype itself: Possible read error: a much larger clone is one base away. The chain joins TRBV3-1 to TRBJ1-2; D unresolved. Germline CDR1 LGHDT, CDR2 YNNKEL (reference sequence). V shed 0 bases and J shed 13 bases, with 18 bases lying between them. The CDR3 runs to 14 residues. CDR3 loop: CASSQDTGRPPCTF. For the CDR3, the DNA is TGTGCCAGCAGCCAAGATACTGGACGGCCTCCCTGCACCTTC.

The V gene is TRBV28, the J gene TRBJ2-3, with D perhaps TRBD1 or TRBD2 (5 bases each). Germline assignment: CDR1 MDHEN and CDR2 SYDVKM. Trimming removed 7 bases at V and 0 bases at J, with 29 bases between. The CDR3 totals 20 residues. The CDR3 protein is CASKVDEGIGAGLSTDTQYF. Written as DNA, the CDR3 is TGTGCCAGCAAAGTTGACGAGGGGATAGGGGCAGGCTTAAGCACAGATACGCAGTATTTT.

Only a few counts were recorded for this clonotype. The J gene is TRBJ2-7, the V gene TRBV6-2 or TRBV6-3; a weak D match, TRBD1 (6 bases). Trimming pared 5 bases from V and 0 bases from J, leaving 14 bases between. CDR3 size: 15 residues. The germline CDR1 and CDR2 sequences are MNHEY and SVGEGT. The CDR3 here is CASSQLRDNSYEQYF. In DNA form, the CDR3 reads TGTGCCAGCAGTCAACTCCGGGACAACTCCTACGAGCAGTACTTC.

In the case of this clonotype: A much larger clonotype is one base distant, so this may be a read error. This chain connects TRBV19 to TRBJ2-5; 7 bases map to TRBD1. The germline gives CDR1 LNHDA, CDR2 SQIVND (reference sequence). There are 15 residues in the CDR3. The CDR3 here is CASSERDRQGEAQYF. The CDR3 DNA follows: TGTGCCAGTAGTGAAAGGGACCGACAGGGAGAGGCCCAGTACTTC.

This chain connects TRBV6-5 to TRBJ1-2, with 8 bases fitting TRBD1. This CDR3 spans 14 amino acids. V lost 6 bases and J lost 4; bases outside the gene matches: 7. Germline-derived CDR1 and CDR2 are MNHEY and SVGAGI. Here the CDR3 reads CASSQDRDGYGYTF. CDR3 DNA sequence: TGTGCCAGCAGCCAGGACAGGGATGGCTATGGCTACACCTTC.

The chain recombines TRBV18 with TRBJ2-5; perhaps TRBD2 as D (5 bases). This CDR3 is 16 amino acids long. V was clipped by 3 bases and J by 5 bases, with 19 bases between them. Germline values: CDR1 KGHSH, CDR2 LQKENI. This chain's CDR3 is CASSPNFLREDETQYF. CDR3 bases: TGTGCCAGCTCACCCAATTTCCTACGGGAAGATGAGACCCAGTACTTC. The full variable domain, completed using reference TRBV18 and TRBJ2-5, is NAGVMQNPRHLVRRRGQEARLRCSPMKGHSHVYWYRQLPEEGLKFMVYLQKENIIDESGMPKERFSAEFPKEGPSILRIQQVVRGDSAAYFCASSPNFLREDETQYFGPGTRLLVL.

This clonotype was observed once. The conserved phenylalanine or tryptophan normally closing the CDR3 is absent here, so this likely arose from a read error. The chain employs TRBV5-1 and TRBJ2-2; the D gene is possibly TRBD2 (5 bases). Trimming cost V 0 bases and J 5 bases, with 14 bases left between them. The CDR3 covers 16 residues. Germline V CDR1 and CDR2: SGHRS, YFSETQ. The CDR3 is CASSLASSLGTGELFS. The CDR3 region has the DNA TGCGCCAGCAGCTTGGCGTCTAGCCTTGGTACCGGGGAGCTGTTTTCT.